This is a list of T cell receptor beta chains from one sample in a study of blood T cell repertoires in COVID-19. Sequencing was performed with immunoSEQ multiplex PCR; in TCRdb, only in-frame clones are kept and a portion is missing. This sample has about 360,000 clones, with approximately 82% found just once. The sample was peripheral blood. The receptors derive from a man aged 25 to 45 with active or convalescent COVID-19. The CDR3 runs from the conserved cysteine through the conserved F or W. Each record gives: D gene, clone size, J gene, V gene, CDR3 protein, CDR3 DNA. A D gene is named only where the DNA matches it firmly. A clone size is listed for some rows: how often the clone was seen (once, few, many), or a class if it is expanded.

>TRBD1|few|TRBJ2-7|TRBV19
CASSAGTGQSSYEQYF
TGTGCCAGTAGTGCCGGGACAGGCCAGAGCTCCTACGAGCAGTACTTC
>TRBD1|-|TRBJ2-2|TRBV3-1/TRBV3-2
CASSQVDRGSAGELFF
TGTGCCAGCAGCCAAGTGGACAGGGGCTCCGCCGGGGAGCTGTTTTTT
>TRBD1|-|TRBJ1-5|TRBV30
CAWDGGQGASGQPQHF
TGTGCCTGGGATGGGGGACAGGGGGCTAGCGGTCAGCCCCAGCATTTT
>TRBD2|-|TRBJ2-5|TRBV7-9
CASRLAGPYQETQYF
TGTGCCAGCAGACTAGCGGGGCCGTACCAAGAGACCCAGTACTTC
>-|-|TRBJ1-6|TRBV4-1
CASSQQGGLGPLHF
TGCGCCAGCAGCCAGCAGGGTGGTCTGGGGCCCCTCCACTTT
>-|few|TRBJ2-1|TRBV24-1
CATSDQLRQESNEQFF
TGTGCCACCAGTGACCAGCTCCGACAGGAGAGCAATGAGCAGTTCTTC
>-|-|TRBJ2-1|TRBV11-3
CASSNRQSSYNEQFF
TGTGCCAGCAGTAATCGACAGAGCTCCTACAATGAGCAGTTCTTC
>-|-|TRBJ2-1|TRBV29-1
CSVPHAGEQFF
TGCAGCGTTCCCCACGCGGGTGAGCAGTTCTTC
>-|-|TRBJ1-5|TRBV15
CATSRGHDQPQHF
TGTGCCACCAGCAGAGGACATGACCAGCCCCAGCATTTT
>TRBD1|-|TRBJ2-7|TRBV9
CASSVSDRAHEQYF
TGTGCCAGCAGCGTAAGTGACAGGGCCCACGAGCAGTACTTC
>TRBD1|-|TRBJ2-3|TRBV13
CASSSRGGADTQYF
TGTGCCAGCAGCTCTCGAGGGGGCGCAGATACGCAGTATTTT
>TRBD2|few|TRBJ2-1|TRBV6-2/TRBV6-3
CASSYWLADNEQFF
TGTGCCAGCAGTTACTGGCTAGCGGACAATGAGCAGTTCTTC
>TRBD1|-|TRBJ2-2|TRBV15
CATSRDRGQGGTGELFF
TGTGCCACCAGCAGAGATAGGGGACAGGGGGGCACCGGGGAGCTGTTTTTT
>TRBD1|-|TRBJ1-3|TRBV6-1
CASSETGGRNTIYF
TGTGCCAGCAGTGAAACAGGGGGCCGAAACACCATATATTTT
>TRBD2|once|TRBJ2-7|TRBV15
CATSSPSLAGGSYEQYF
TGTGCCACCAGCAGCCCTTCACTAGCGGGAGGGTCCTACGAGCAGTACTTC
>TRBD2|-|TRBJ2-5|TRBV6-2/TRBV6-3
CASSYSGGLAGLLQETQYF
TGTGCCAGCAGTTACTCTGGGGGACTAGCGGGGTTATTACAAGAGACCCAGTACTTC
>-|few|TRBJ2-1|TRBV13
CASSLGRVNEQFF
TGTGCCAGCAGCTTAGGCAGGGTGAATGAGCAGTTCTTC
>-|-|TRBJ1-2|TRBV6-1
CASSAAGPGRYGYTF
TGTGCCAGCAGTGCAGCGGGGCCAGGGCGCTATGGCTACACCTTC